This T cell receptor (beta chain) was captured by sequencing in a study of early T cells in non-severe SARS-CoV-2 infection. Study overall: Sequenced bulk RNA came from whole blood that was unsorted, and chains were unpaired.

cDNA molecules, individually, were tagged with unique molecular identifiers. TCRdb fed the 5' RACE reads into MiXCR, producing one record per CDR3 protein. The top ten hold roughly 5% of the sample, which has tens of thousands of distinct CDR3 sequences, over 4% seen once. Study-wide points: Lookups in VDJdb leaned toward anti-spike CD8 responses and missed private and CD4 specificities.

This clonotype was counted many times. Its antigen is as yet unknown. Per the germline V gene, CDR1 is SGDLS and CDR2 is YYNGEE. Between the trimmed V and J ends, which lost 4 bases and 3 bases, there was a span of 8 bases. The length of the CDR3 is 13 residues. Sample: whole blood. This sequence joins TRBV9 and TRBJ1-3, with a possible D match to TRBD1 (5 bases). The clonotype was recovered from an adult who was a healthcare worker with PCR-confirmed SARS-CoV-2 infection or an uninfected control (not recorded which). The CDR3 nucleotides are TGTGCCAGCAGCCGGGGCGATGGAAACACCATATATTTT. This codes for CASSRGDGNTIYF.